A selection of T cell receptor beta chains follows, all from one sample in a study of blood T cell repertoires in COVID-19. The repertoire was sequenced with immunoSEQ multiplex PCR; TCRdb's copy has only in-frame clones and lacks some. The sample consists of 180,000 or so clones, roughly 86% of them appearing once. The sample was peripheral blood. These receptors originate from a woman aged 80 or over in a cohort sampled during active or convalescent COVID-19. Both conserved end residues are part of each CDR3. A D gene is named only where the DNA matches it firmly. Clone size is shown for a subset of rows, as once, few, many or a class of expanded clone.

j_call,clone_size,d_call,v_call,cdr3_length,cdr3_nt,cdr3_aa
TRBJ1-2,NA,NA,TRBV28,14,TGTGCCAGCAGTTTGGGGGACACCAACTATGGCTACACCTTC,CASSLGDTNYGYTF
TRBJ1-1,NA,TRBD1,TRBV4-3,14,TGCGCCAGCAGCCTGGGACAGACGAACACTGAAGCTTTCTTT,CASSLGQTNTEAFF
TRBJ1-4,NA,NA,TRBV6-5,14,TGTGCCAGCAGTTACGACGGGAAAGGGGAAAAACTGTTTTTT,CASSYDGKGEKLFF
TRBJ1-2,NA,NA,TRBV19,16,TGTGCCAGTAGTATACTGGCAGGAGGTTCTAACTATGGCTACACCTTC,CASSILAGGSNYGYTF
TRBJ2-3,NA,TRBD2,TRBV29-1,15,TGCAGCTATTTTTGGGCTAGCGGGTACACAGATACGCAGTATTTT,CSYFWASGYTDTQYF
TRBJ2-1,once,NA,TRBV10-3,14,TGTGCCATCATGGCACAGGGTGCCAACAATGAGCAGTTCTTC,CAIMAQGANNEQFF
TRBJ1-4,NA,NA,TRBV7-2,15,TGTGCCAGCAGCTTAGGAGTCAGGATTGGTGAAAAACTGTTTTTT,CASSLGVRIGEKLFF
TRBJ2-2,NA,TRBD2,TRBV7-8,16,TGTGCCAGCCGTGGCGCGGGAGGCGTCGTGGCCGGGGAGCTGTTTTTT,CASRGAGGVVAGELFF
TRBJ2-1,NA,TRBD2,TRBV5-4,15,TGTGCCAGCAGCTTGGCGCTAGCGGGAGTCGGTGAGCAGTTCTTC,CASSLALAGVGEQFF
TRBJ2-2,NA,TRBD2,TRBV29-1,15,TGCAGCTTCCGGACTAGCGGGCAGTTCACCGGGGAGCTGTTTTTT,CSFRTSGQFTGELFF
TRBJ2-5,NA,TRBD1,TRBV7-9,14,TGTGCCAGCAGCCCCGGGACAGACCAAGAGACCCAGTACTTC,CASSPGTDQETQYF
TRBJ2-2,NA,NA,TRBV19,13,TGTGCCAGTAGTCCCTCAGGGGCCGGGGAGCTGTTTTTT,CASSPSGAGELFF
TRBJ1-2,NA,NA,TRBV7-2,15,TGTGCCAGCAGCCCACTTAACGGTGTGCACTATGGCTACACCTTC,CASSPLNGVHYGYTF
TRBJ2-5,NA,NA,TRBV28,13,TGTGCCAGCAGACGCATTGCCAGAGAGACCCAGTACTTC,CASRRIARETQYF
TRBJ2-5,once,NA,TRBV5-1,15,TGCGCCAGCAGCTTGGCCTCGGGGTCGCAAGAGACCCAGTACTTC,CASSLASGSQETQYF
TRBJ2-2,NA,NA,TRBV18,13,TGTGCCAGCTCACCACCGAGGGCCGGGGAGCTGTTTTTT,CASSPPRAGELFF
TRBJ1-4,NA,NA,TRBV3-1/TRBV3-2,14,TGTGCCAGCAGCCAAACCAGGGTGGATGAAAAACTGTTTTTT,CASSQTRVDEKLFF
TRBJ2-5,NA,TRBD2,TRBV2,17,TGTGCCAGCAGTGAAGGGCTGGCGGGGGGGTTCCAAGAGACCCAGTACTTC,CASSEGLAGGFQETQYF
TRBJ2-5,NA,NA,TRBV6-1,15,TGTGCCAGCAGTGAGACTTTCCGAGGACTTGAGACCCAGTACTTC,CASSETFRGLETQYF
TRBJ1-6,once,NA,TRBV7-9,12,TGTGCCAGCAGCACGGGGGATTCACCCCTCCACTTT,CASSTGDSPLHF
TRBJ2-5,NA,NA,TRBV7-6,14,TGTGCCAGCAGCCCGACGACAGACCAAGAGACCCAGTACTTC,CASSPTTDQETQYF